This T cell receptor beta chain was identified during a study of shared clonotypes between healthy human individuals. Using immunoSEQ multiplex PCR, the repertoire was profiled, and TCRdb retains in-frame clones only, with some absent. The table records fewer than 1.8 million clones, roughly 98.5% of them present only once. The germline CDR1 and CDR2 sequences are MGHDK and SYGVNS. V lost 1 base and J 5 bases, leaving 8 bases between the germline ends. This CDR3 is 13 amino acids long. The sequence came from a man aged 30 to 39 in good health. The chain links TRBV25-1 to TRBJ1-2, with TRBD1 as a possible D gene (5 bases). Material: naive CD4+ T cells sorted from blood. Subset indicated: CD45RA+ positively selected. The CDR3 nucleotides are TGTGCCAGCAGTGAATCTCAGGGTTATGGCTACACCTTC. Protein product: CASSESQGYGYTF.